This TCR beta chain was sequenced for a study of OX40 agonist ivuxolimab in advanced cancers. Looking at the study overall: Dose-escalation subjects each had hepatocellular carcinoma, melanoma, renal cell or head and neck cancer. In three patients, partial responses were observed, one with hepatocellular carcinoma and two with cutaneous melanoma. Study-wide results and limits: Among some nonresponders, normalized T-cell clonal expansion was also low.

Profiling relied on immunoSEQ multiplex PCR, and the TCRdb table lists in-frame clones only, not all of them. The sample contains over 35,000 clones, 80% of which appear only once. Patients were excluded for autoimmune disease history or systemic immunosuppression. A remark on this clone: Its target is not known.

The CDR3 totals 15 residues. CDR1 SGHAT and CDR2 FQNNGV come from the germline V gene. V was pared by 2 bases and J by 7 bases, with 7 bases of the junction left unmatched. The material was CD4+ or CD8+ T cells sorted from blood, obtained in a trial of the OX40 agonist ivuxolimab. This TCR came from an adult with an advanced solid tumor such as melanoma, head and neck, liver or kidney cancer. The V and J genes are TRBV11-2 and TRBJ2-4; 8 bases agree with TRBD1. The CDR3 is CASSLQGAPGNIQYF. The CDR3 nucleotides read TGTGCCAGCAGCTTACAGGGGGCCCCAGGGAACATTCAGTACTTC.